This TCR beta chain stems from a study of blood T cell repertoires in COVID-19. Original methodology: It was from reference gene primer amplification that nucleated cell counts were estimated. Using immunoSEQ multiplex PCR, the repertoire was profiled, and TCRdb retains in-frame clones only, with some absent. V and J calls and clone size are given by that table; D and trimming were obtained from the DNA. Of 150,000 to 200,000 clones in the sample, about 82% were seen once. Sequenced: peripheral blood. This clonotype was obtained from a woman aged 25 to 39 with acute or convalescent COVID-19.

Here the CDR3 reads CASSEDRRGGYTF. The CDR3 DNA is TGTGCCAGCAGTGAAGATCGGCGGGGAGGCTACACCTTC. The chain joins TRBV6-1 to TRBJ1-2, with D uncertain. This CDR3 contains 13 residues. Trimming removed 1 base from V and 8 bases from J, with 11 bases in between. CDR1 MNHNS and CDR2 SASEGT come from the germline V gene.